This TCR beta chain derives from a study of beta chain features in type 1 diabetes. Study-level points and caveats: It was possible that PCR favored shorter templates, equally so in patients and controls. Shortening that was moderate but significant affected the TCRB CDR3s of Type 1 diabetes patients in all four CD4+ subsets.

There are a few counts of this clone. No antigen is known for it. It was via CD45RO/CCR7/CD25/CD127/CD95/CD27 that CD4+ naive, central memory, regulatory and stem cell-like memory cells were sorted. The authors reverse transcribed all of the isolated RNA, so sequencing captured expressed TCRB transcripts. Method: immunoSEQ multiplex PCR; TCRdb's copy keeps in-frame clones and lacks some. Among hundreds of thousands of clones listed, 13% were seen once. Germline CDR1 and CDR2: SGDLS and YYNGEE. V lost 4 bases to trimming and J lost 6 bases, with 20 bases between them. This CDR3 is built from 15 residues.

The chain carries TRBV9 and TRBJ2-7; D perhaps matches TRBD1 (5 bases). The specimen was naive CD4+ T cells from blood. This TCR was recovered from a young man with type 1 diabetes. The CDR3 nucleotides are TGTGCCAGCAGCCCACGACAGTCAACCCTCCCCGAGCAGTACTTC. Encoded protein: CASSPRQSTLPEQYF.